This T cell receptor beta chain was profiled in a study of T-cell reconstitution after alpha-beta-depleted transplantation in children. General observations from the study: A year had passed since transplant, and T-cell counts and diversity by then came mostly from newly produced T cells. For some patients, TCRbeta diversity was high at day 60 because of recipient T cells and thymic progenitors that survived. Several hundred expanded graft clones reportedly gave rise to the alpha-beta T cells present about two months after transplant.

This clonotype was counted ten times or more. Its antigen is as yet unknown. Unique molecular identifiers were used in preparing the TCRbeta library. TCRdb used MiXCR to reprocess the PCR reads, holding one entry per CDR3 protein. The table includes 200,000 to 250,000 distinct CDR3 sequences, about 8.7% detected once. CDR1 DFQATT and CDR2 SNEGSKA come from the germline V gene (reference sequence). Trimming cost V 6 bases and J 0 bases, with 13 bases left between them. The CDR3 is 14 residues long. The chain links TRBV20-1 to TRBJ2-3; weak D call: TRBD1 (5 bases). The specimen comprised PBMCs, mostly from graft donor cells, sampled 360 days after TCRalphabeta/CD19-depleted stem cell transplant. The source of this sequence is a male patient between 2 and 10 years old who had a stem cell transplant for acute myeloid leukemia, so the T cells may come from the graft donor. The CDR3 DNA sequence: TGCAGTGCGGCGACAGCTACTAGCACAGATACGCAGTATTTT. This encodes CSAATATSTDTQYF.